These T cell receptor beta chains were read from a single sample in a study of cytomegalovirus exposure and HLA in healthy donors. Using immunoSEQ multiplex PCR, the repertoire was profiled, and TCRdb retains in-frame clones only, with some absent. The sample has roughly 330,000 clones, around 87% seen once. What was sequenced was PBMCs. The receptor set was obtained from a woman in her thirties in good health and CMV-seropositive. Both conserved end residues are part of each CDR3. A D gene is named only where the DNA matches it firmly. Not every row has a clone size; where given, it reads once, few, many or a size class.

j_gene	d_gene	abundance	v_gene	CDR3nt	CDR3aa
TRBJ2-2	-	-	TRBV9	TGTGCCAGCAGCGTACCCGGGGAGCTGTTTTTT	CASSVPGELFF
TRBJ2-3	TRBD2	-	TRBV5-1	TGCGCCAGCAGCCCGAGCGGGATAGGCACAGATACGCAGTATTTT	CASSPSGIGTDTQYF
TRBJ1-4	-	-	TRBV7-9	TGTGCCAGCAGCTTAGTAGGGGTTGAAGCCCCGAATGAAAAACTGTTTTTT	CASSLVGVEAPNEKLFF
TRBJ2-1	-	-	TRBV28	TGTGCCAGCAGTTCCTCTAGTAATGAGCAGTTCTTC	CASSSSSNEQFF
TRBJ2-5	-	-	TRBV5-4	TGTGCCAGCAGCCAACGGACAGGGAGGGAAGAGACCCAGTACTTC	CASSQRTGREETQYF
TRBJ2-1	-	-	TRBV27	TGTGCCAGCAGTCGTTCGGGGGCAGAAGGATGGGGTGAGCAGTTCTTC	CASSRSGAEGWGEQFF
TRBJ2-1	TRBD1	-	TRBV2	TGTGCCAGCAGGGACAGGACTCGTGGTGAGCAGTTCTTC	CASRDRTRGEQFF
TRBJ2-7	-	-	TRBV4-3	TGCGCCAGCAGCCATAGACAGGTCGATCTCTACGAGCAGTACTTC	CASSHRQVDLYEQYF
TRBJ2-7	-	-	TRBV6-5	TGTGCCAGCAGTTACCGATTCCTAGCTTACGAGCAGTACTTC	CASSYRFLAYEQYF
TRBJ1-2	-	-	TRBV7-2	TGTGCCAGCAGCTTAGCCGAACAGGGATATGGCTACACCTTC	CASSLAEQGYGYTF
TRBJ2-6	-	-	TRBV5-1	TGCGCCAGCGGGAGCGGAAACTCTGGGGCCAACGTCCTGACTTTC	CASGSGNSGANVLTF
TRBJ1-2	-	-	TRBV6-5	TGTGCCAGCAGTCCCGGGCCAGGGGTGGGCTATGGCTACACCTTC	CASSPGPGVGYGYTF
TRBJ2-7	-	-	TRBV28	TGTGCCAGCGCACTCGTGGGGGCCTACGAGCAGTACTTC	CASALVGAYEQYF
TRBJ2-3	-	-	TRBV11-3	TGTGCCAGCAGCTACGGGACCTTTGATACGCAGTATTTT	CASSYGTFDTQYF
TRBJ1-2	TRBD1	-	TRBV11-2	TGTGCCAGCAGCGTCGGACAGGGGGCCTTGGGCTACACCTTC	CASSVGQGALGYTF
TRBJ2-3	-	-	TRBV28	TGTGCCAGCAGCAAAGGCAGAACGCCGGGTACGCAGTATTTT	CASSKGRTPGTQYF
TRBJ1-4	-	-	TRBV5-1	TGCGCCAGCAGCGACGGACGGACCGATGAAAAACTGTTTTTT	CASSDGRTDEKLFF
TRBJ2-2	TRBD1	-	TRBV27	TGTGCCAGCAGTTTATACGAGGGGGCAACGAACACCGGGGAGCTGTTTTTT	CASSLYEGATNTGELFF
TRBJ1-1	-	-	TRBV5-1	TGCGCCAGCAGCTGGGGGCCTACAGGGATGGACACTGAAGCTTTCTTT	CASSWGPTGMDTEAFF
TRBJ1-1	TRBD1	-	TRBV6-4	TGTGCCAGCACGGAGGGACAGCGCGTTGGCACTGAAGCTTTCTTT	CASTEGQRVGTEAFF
TRBJ1-2	-	few	TRBV5-1	TGCGCCAGCAGCTTGGAGGCTACAAGCTATGGCTACACCTTC	CASSLEATSYGYTF
TRBJ2-7	TRBD2	-	TRBV6-5	TGTGCCAGCAGGACCGGGACTAGCGGCTACGAGCAGTACTTC	CASRTGTSGYEQYF
TRBJ2-5	TRBD2	-	TRBV30	TGTGCCTGGAGCAGAATGGGACTAGCGGGAGAAGTTCGGGGAAAAGAGACCCAGTACTTC	CAWSRMGLAGEVRGKETQYF
TRBJ1-1	-	-	TRBV27	TGTGCCAGCAGTCAATACTCTGCGGCTTTCTTT	CASSQYSAAFF
TRBJ2-7	TRBD2	-	TRBV9	TGTGCCAGCAGCGCTAGCGGGGGGGCCTACGAGCAGTACTTC	CASSASGGAYEQYF
TRBJ2-7	-	-	TRBV6-6	TGTGCCAGCAGTTACGGTAGGGGCCGTACCTACGAGCAGTACTTC	CASSYGRGRTYEQYF
TRBJ2-7	TRBD1	-	TRBV4-3	TGCGCCAGCAGCCAAGACCCGGGACAGGGCTCCTACGAGCAGTACTTC	CASSQDPGQGSYEQYF
TRBJ1-5	TRBD1	-	TRBV4-1	TGCGCCAGCAGCCGAGACAGGGGGCAGGGTCAGCCCCAGCATTTT	CASSRDRGQGQPQHF
TRBJ1-1	-	-	TRBV7-8	TGTGCCAGCAGCTCCCCGTTTAGGAATGGGAACACTGAAGCTTTCTTT	CASSSPFRNGNTEAFF
TRBJ1-1	-	-	TRBV28	TGTGCCAGCACTGGCACTGAAGCTTTCTTT	CASTGTEAFF
TRBJ1-2	-	-	TRBV19	TGTGCCAGTAGCTCGGGGGAGGAGTGGTTCGGCTACACCTTC	CASSSGEEWFGYTF
TRBJ2-1	TRBD2	-	TRBV9	TGTGCCAGCAGCGTAGGTAGCGGGAGCTACAATGAGCAGTTCTTC	CASSVGSGSYNEQFF
TRBJ2-1	TRBD2	-	TRBV4-3	TGCGCCAGCAGCCCCCTCGGGACTAGCGGGGTATATGAGCAGTTCTTC	CASSPLGTSGVYEQFF
TRBJ1-5	-	-	TRBV28	TGTGCCAGCAGCACGGCGGGCAATCAGCCCCAGCATTTT	CASSTAGNQPQHF
TRBJ2-7	TRBD2	-	TRBV10-3	TGTGCCATCGGGGAGGGGTACGAGCAGTACTTC	CAIGEGYEQYF
TRBJ1-2	-	-	TRBV13	TGTGCCAGCAGCCAAGACGGGGGCAACTATGGCTACACCTTC	CASSQDGGNYGYTF
TRBJ2-3	-	-	TRBV5-6	TGTGCCAGCAGCCCAACGCTAGGGTTTACGCAGTATTTT	CASSPTLGFTQYF
TRBJ1-2	TRBD1	-	TRBV19	TGTGCCAGTAGTATTTCGGACAGGGGGCGATACGGCTACACCTTC	CASSISDRGRYGYTF
TRBJ2-7	-	-	TRBV27	TGTGCCAGCAGTTCATCGGGCCTTTTTCCAACCTACGAGCAGTACTTC	CASSSSGLFPTYEQYF
TRBJ2-4	TRBD1	-	TRBV15	TGTGCCACCAGCAGAGACCTGACAGGGGCCAAAAACATTCAGTACTTC	CATSRDLTGAKNIQYF
TRBJ1-5	-	-	TRBV29-1	TGCAGCGTTGGAGCAGGTCTTAGTCAGCCCCAGCATTTT	CSVGAGLSQPQHF
TRBJ2-7	TRBD2	-	TRBV4-2	TGTGCCAGCAGCTCTTACCCAGGGACTAGCGGGAGTTCCTACGAGCAGTACTTC	CASSSYPGTSGSSYEQYF
TRBJ1-1	-	-	TRBV28	TGTGCCAGCAGCCGATTGACAGTTCGCACTGAAGCTTTCTTT	CASSRLTVRTEAFF
TRBJ2-3	-	-	TRBV2	TGTGCCACTCAGTCGAGTGGGGGCGGCACAGATACGCAGTATTTT	CATQSSGGGTDTQYF